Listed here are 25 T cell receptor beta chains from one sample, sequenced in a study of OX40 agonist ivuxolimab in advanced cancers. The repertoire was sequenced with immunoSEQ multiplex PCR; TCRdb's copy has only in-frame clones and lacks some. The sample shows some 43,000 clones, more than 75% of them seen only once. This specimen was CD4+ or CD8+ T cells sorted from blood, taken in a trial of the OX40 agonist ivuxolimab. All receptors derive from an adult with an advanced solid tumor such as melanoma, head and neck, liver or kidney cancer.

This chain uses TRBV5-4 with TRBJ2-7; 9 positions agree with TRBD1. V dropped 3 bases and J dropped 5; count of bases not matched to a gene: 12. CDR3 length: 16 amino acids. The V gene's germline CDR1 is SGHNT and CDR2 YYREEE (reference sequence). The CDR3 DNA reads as TGTGCCAGCAGCTCCCCCAAACAGGGGGCGCGTGACGAGCAGTACTTC. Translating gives CASSSPKQGARDEQYF.

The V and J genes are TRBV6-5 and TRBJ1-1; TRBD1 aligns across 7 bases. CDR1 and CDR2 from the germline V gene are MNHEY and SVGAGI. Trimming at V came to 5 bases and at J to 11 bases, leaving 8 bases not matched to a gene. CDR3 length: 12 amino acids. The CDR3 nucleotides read TGTGCCAGCAGTAACACAGGGGCGGAGGCTTTCTTT. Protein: CASSNTGAEAFF.

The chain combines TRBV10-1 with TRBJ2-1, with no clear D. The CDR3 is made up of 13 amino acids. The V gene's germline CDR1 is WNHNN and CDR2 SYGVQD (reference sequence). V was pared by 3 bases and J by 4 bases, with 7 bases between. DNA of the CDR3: TGCGCCAGCAGTGATGACGGATACAATGAGCAGTTCTTC. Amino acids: CASSDDGYNEQFF.

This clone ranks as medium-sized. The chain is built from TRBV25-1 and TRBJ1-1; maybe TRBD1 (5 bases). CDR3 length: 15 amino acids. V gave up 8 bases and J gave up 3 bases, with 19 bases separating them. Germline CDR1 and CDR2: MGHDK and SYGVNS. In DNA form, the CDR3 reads TGTGCCAGCTCCCAGCATATAGACAGCTACACTGAAGCTTTCTTT. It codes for CASSQHIDSYTEAFF.

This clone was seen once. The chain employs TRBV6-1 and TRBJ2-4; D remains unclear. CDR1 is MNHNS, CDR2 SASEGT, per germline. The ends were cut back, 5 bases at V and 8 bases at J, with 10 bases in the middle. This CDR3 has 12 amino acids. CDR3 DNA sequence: TGTGCCAGCAGTCCGCGAGAGGACATTCAGTACTTC. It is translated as CASSPREDIQYF.

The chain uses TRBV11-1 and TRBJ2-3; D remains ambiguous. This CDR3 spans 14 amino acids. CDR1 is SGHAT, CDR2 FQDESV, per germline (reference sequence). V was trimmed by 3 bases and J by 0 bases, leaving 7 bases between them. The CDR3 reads CASSFSRSTDTQYF. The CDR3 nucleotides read TGTGCCAGCAGCTTCAGCCGTAGCACAGATACGCAGTATTTT.

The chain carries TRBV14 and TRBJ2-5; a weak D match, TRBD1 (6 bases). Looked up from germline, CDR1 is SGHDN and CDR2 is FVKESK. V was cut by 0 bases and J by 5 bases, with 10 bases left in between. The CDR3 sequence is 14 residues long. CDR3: CASSQEYRGETQYF. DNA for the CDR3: TGTGCCAGCAGCCAAGAGTATAGGGGGGAGACCCAGTACTTC.

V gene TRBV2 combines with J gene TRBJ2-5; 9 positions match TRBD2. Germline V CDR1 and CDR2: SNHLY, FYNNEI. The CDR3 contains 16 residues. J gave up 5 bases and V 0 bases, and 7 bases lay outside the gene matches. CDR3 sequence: CASSEAAGGSWETQYF. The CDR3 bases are TGTGCCAGCAGTGAAGCGGCGGGGGGGAGTTGGGAGACCCAGTACTTC. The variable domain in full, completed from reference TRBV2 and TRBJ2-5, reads EPEVTQTPSHQVTQMGQEVILRCVPISNHLYFYWYRQILGQKVEFLVSFYNNEISEKSEIFDDQFSVERPDGSNFTLKIRSTKLEDSAMYFCASSEAAGGSWETQYFGPGTRLLVL.

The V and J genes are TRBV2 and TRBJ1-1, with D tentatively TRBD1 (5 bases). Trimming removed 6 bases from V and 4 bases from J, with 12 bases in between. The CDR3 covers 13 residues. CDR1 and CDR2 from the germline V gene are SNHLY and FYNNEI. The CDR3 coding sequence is TGTGCCAGCAGGGGGGATCCGGGCACTGAAGCTTTCTTT. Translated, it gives CASRGDPGTEAFF. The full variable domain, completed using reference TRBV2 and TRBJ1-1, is EPEVTQTPSHQVTQMGQEVILRCVPISNHLYFYWYRQILGQKVEFLVSFYNNEISEKSEIFDDQFSVERPDGSNFTLKIRSTKLEDSAMYFCASRGDPGTEAFFGQGTRLTVV.

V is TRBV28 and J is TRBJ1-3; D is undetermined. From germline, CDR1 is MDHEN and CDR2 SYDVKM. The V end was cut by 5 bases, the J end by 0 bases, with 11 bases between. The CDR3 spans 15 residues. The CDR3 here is CASSPTWDSGNTIYF. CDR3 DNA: TGTGCCAGCAGTCCCACCTGGGACTCTGGAAACACCATATATTTT.

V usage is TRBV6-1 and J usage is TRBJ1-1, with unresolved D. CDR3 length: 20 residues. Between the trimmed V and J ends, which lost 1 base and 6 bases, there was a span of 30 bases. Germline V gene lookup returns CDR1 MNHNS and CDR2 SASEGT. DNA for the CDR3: TGTGCCAGCAGTGAAGTTTTGGTCGTCGCCCGGGCCCGGCTGGGGTCTGAAGCTTTCTTT. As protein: CASSEVLVVARARLGSEAFF.

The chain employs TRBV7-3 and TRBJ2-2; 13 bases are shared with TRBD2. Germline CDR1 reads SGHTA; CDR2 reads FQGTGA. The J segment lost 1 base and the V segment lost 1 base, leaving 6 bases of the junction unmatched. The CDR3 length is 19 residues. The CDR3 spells CASSLSYGTSGKNTGELFF. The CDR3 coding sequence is TGTGCCAGCAGCTTAAGTTATGGGACTAGCGGGAAGAACACCGGGGAGCTGTTTTTT.

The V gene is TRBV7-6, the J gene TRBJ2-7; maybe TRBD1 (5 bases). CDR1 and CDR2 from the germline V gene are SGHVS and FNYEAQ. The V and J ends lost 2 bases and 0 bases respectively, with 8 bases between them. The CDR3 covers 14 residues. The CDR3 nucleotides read TGTGCCAGCAGCTTACCAGGGCCCTCCTACGAGCAGTACTTC. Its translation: CASSLPGPSYEQYF. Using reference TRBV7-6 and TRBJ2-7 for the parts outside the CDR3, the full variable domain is GAGVSQSPRYKVTKRGQDVALRCDPISGHVSLYWYRQALGQGPEFLTYFNYEAQQDKSGLPNDRFSAERPEGSISTLTIQRTEQRDSAMYRCASSLPGPSYEQYFGPGTRLTVT.

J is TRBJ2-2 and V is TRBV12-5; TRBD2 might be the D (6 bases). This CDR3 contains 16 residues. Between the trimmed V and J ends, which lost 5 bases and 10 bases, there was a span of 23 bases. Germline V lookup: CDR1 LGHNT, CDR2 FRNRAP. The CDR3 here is CASGIPTGTAREELFF. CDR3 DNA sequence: TGTGCTAGTGGTATACCCACCGGGACTGCCCGGGAGGAGCTGTTTTTT.

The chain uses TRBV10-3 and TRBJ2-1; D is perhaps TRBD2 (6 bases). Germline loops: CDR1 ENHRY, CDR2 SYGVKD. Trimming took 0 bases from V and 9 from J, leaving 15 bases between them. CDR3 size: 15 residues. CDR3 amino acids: CAISESGAPGSEQFF. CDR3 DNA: TGTGCCATCAGTGAGTCAGGCGCCCCCGGGAGTGAGCAGTTCTTC.

The CDR3 is CASSRAGGMNSPLHF. The CDR3 DNA follows: TGTGCCAGTAGTAGGGCAGGGGGTATGAATTCACCCCTCCACTTT. The chain joins TRBV19 to TRBJ1-6, with 7 bases that match TRBD1. The length of the CDR3 is 15 residues. Unmatched junction bases numbered 7, after V lost 4 bases and J lost 7 bases. Germline CDR1 and CDR2: LNHDA and SQIVND (reference sequence).

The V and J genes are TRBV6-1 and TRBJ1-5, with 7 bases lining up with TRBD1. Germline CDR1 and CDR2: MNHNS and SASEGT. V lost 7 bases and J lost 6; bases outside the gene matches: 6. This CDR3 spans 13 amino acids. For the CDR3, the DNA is TGTGCCAGCATTGGGACAGTCGCTCAGCCCCAGCATTTT. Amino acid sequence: CASIGTVAQPQHF.

The CDR3 sequence: CASSASGTSLSGEQFF. CDR3 sequence (DNA): TGTGCCAGCAGCGCAAGCGGGACTAGTCTGTCTGGTGAGCAGTTCTTC. The chain has TRBV2 and TRBJ2-1; 8 bases map to TRBD2. Germline loops: CDR1 SNHLY, CDR2 FYNNEI. J was trimmed by 9 bases and V by 6 bases; bases with no gene match: 16. This CDR3 contains 16 residues.

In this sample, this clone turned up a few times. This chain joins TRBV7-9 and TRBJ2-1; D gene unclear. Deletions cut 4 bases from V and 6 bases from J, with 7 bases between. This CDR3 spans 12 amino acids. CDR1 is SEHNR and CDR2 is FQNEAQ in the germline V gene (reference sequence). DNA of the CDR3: TGTGCCAGCAGCTGGGCCAGCAATGAGCAGTTCTTC. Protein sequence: CASSWASNEQFF.

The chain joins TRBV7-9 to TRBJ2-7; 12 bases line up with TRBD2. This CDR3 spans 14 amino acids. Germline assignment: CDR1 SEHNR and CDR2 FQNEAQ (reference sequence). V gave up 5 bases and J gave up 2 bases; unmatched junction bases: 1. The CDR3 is CASSTSGRPYEQYF. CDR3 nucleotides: TGTGCCAGCAGCACTAGCGGGAGGCCCTACGAGCAGTACTTC.

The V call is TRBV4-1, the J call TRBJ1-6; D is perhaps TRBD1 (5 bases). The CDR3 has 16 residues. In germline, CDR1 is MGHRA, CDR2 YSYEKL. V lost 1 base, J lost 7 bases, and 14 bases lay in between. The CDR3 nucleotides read TGCGCCAGCAGCCAAGCCCCGGGACGGTTGAATTCACCCCTCCACTTT. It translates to CASSQAPGRLNSPLHF.

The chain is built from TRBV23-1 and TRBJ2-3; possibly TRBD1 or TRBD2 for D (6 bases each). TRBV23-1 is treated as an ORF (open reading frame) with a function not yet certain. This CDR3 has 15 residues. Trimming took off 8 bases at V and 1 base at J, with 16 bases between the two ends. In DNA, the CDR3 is TGCGCCAGCGGGGAAAGGGGGGCGGGCACAGATACGCAGTATTTT. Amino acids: CASGERGAGTDTQYF.

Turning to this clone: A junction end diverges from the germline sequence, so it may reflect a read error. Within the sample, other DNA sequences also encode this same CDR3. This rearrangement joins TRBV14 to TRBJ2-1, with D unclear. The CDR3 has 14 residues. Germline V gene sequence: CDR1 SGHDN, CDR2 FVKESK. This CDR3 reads CASSHSGPESLQFF. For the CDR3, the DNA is TGCGCCAGCAGCCACTCCGGACCTGAGAGTCTCCAGTTCTTC.

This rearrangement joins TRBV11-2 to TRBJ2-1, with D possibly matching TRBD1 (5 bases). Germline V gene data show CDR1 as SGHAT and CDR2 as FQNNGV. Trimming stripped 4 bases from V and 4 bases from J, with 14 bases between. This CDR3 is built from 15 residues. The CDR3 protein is CASSSRAQLYNEQFF. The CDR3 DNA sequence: TGTGCCAGCAGCTCCAGGGCCCAACTGTACAATGAGCAGTTCTTC.

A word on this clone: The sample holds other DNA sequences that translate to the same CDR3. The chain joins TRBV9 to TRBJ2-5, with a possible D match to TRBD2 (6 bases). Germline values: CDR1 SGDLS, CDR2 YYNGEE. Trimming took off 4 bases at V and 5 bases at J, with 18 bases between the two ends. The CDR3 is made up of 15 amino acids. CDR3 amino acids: CASSPGTGDWETQYF. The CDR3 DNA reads TGTGCCAGCAGCCCCGGGACGGGGGATTGGGAGACCCAGTACTTC.